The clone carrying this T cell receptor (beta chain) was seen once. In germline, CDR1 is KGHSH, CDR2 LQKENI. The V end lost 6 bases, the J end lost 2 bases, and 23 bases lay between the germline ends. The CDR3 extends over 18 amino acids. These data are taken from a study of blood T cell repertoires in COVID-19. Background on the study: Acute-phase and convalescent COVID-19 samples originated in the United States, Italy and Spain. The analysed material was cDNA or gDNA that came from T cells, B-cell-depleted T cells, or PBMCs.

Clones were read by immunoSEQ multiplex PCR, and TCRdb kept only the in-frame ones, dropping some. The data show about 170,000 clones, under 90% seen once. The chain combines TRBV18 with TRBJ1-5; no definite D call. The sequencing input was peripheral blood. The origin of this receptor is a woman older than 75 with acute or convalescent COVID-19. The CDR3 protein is CASSPSTPGVGGNQPQHF. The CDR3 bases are TGTGCCAGCTCCCCTTCTACGCCGGGAGTGGGTGGCAATCAGCCCCAGCATTTT.